This TCR beta chain originates from a study of spatial heterogeneity in lung cancer. Specified time point: blood at routine non-recurrence follow-up after resection. TCRdb analysed the 5' RACE reads with MiXCR anew, one entry per CDR3 protein. The profile shows tens of thousands of distinct CDR3 sequences, roughly 10% of them singletons. This clonotype was seen at least ten times. The sample consisted of PBMCs, taken at follow-up. This sequence originates from a male donor with early-stage non-small cell lung cancer.

The DNA of the CDR3 is TGTGCCAGCAGTTTTCATGAGGGGGCTAAAGAGACCCAGTACTTC. As protein: CASSFHEGAKETQYF. This rearrangement joins TRBV12-3 or TRBV12-4 to TRBJ2-5, with TRBD1 identical over 7 bases. CDR3 length: 15 residues. V lost 3 bases to trimming and J lost 3 bases; unmatched junction nucleotides: 7.